The 16 T cell receptor beta chains presented below share a single source sample, sequenced in a study of blood T cell repertoires in COVID-19. Assay: immunoSEQ multiplex PCR; the TCRdb copy retains only in-frame clones and omits some. The sample has more than 200,000 clones, approximately 86% seen once. Sequenced sample: peripheral blood. These receptors were obtained from an elderly man with acute or convalescent COVID-19.

CDR3 sequence: CASSPWTSGVTPDTQYF. The CDR3 DNA sequence: TGTGCCAGCAGCCCCTGGACTAGCGGGGTTACCCCAGATACGCAGTATTTT. The rearrangement uses TRBV7-9 and TRBJ2-3, with 12 bases lining up with TRBD2. V lost 5 bases and J lost 4; bases outside the gene matches: 10. The CDR3 spans 17 residues. Germline V gene data show CDR1 as SEHNR and CDR2 as FQNEAQ (reference sequence).

The CDR3 sequence is CASSLGAPYGKLFF. The CDR3 nucleotides read TGTGCCAGCAGCTTAGGAGCGCCCTATGGGAAACTGTTTTTT. V gene TRBV7-9 combines with J gene TRBJ1-4, with D unclear. Germline CDR1 and CDR2: SEHNR and FQNEAQ (reference sequence). The CDR3 is 14 amino acids. V dropped 1 base and J dropped 11 bases, with 14 bases sitting between them.

Turning to this clone: Other DNA sequences of this sample code for an identical CDR3. This chain connects TRBV2 to TRBJ2-3; 8 bases are a match to TRBD2. V was clipped by 4 bases and J by 1 base; unmatched bases: 4. In germline, CDR1 is SNHLY, CDR2 FYNNEI. The CDR3 runs 15 residues. CDR3 sequence reads: CASSVLAGGTDTQYF. The CDR3 DNA follows: TGTGCCAGCAGTGTCCTAGCGGGCGGCACAGATACGCAGTATTTT.

Points on this clone: The identical CDR3 is also encoded by other nucleotide sequences in the sample. V usage is TRBV6-5 and J usage is TRBJ1-1; the D is unclear. The V and J ends lost 6 bases and 1 base respectively, with 9 bases between them. CDR3 length equals 13 residues. Germline CDR1 is MNHEY and CDR2 is SVGAGI. The chain's CDR3 is CASSLTGNTEAFF. The DNA of the CDR3 is TGTGCCAGCAGCCTTACGGGGAACACTGAAGCTTTCTTT.

V is TRBV2 and J is TRBJ1-1; 8 bases line up with TRBD1. This CDR3 is 13 amino acids long. In germline, CDR1 is SNHLY, CDR2 FYNNEI. The junction had 6 bases not matched to a gene; V was cut back by 9 bases and J by 3 bases. Here the CDR3 DNA reads TGTGCCAGTAAGACAGGGGTACACACTGAAGCTTTCTTT. It translates to CASKTGVHTEAFF.

The chain joins TRBV7-8 to TRBJ2-7; the match to TRBD1 covers 8 bases. The germline V gene encodes CDR1 SGHVS and CDR2 FQNEAQ. Germline trimming cut 4 bases from V and 6 bases from J; bases unmatched to any gene: 5. CDR3 length: 13 amino acids. CDR3 in DNA: TGTGCCAGCAGCTCGGACAGGGTGGGCGAGCAGTACTTC. It specifies CASSSDRVGEQYF. The full variable domain, in which reference TRBV7-8 and TRBJ2-7 provide the parts outside the CDR3, is GAGVSQSPRYKVAKRGQDVALRCDPISGHVSLFWYQQALGQGPEFLTYFQNEAQLDKSGLPSDRFFAERPEGSVSTLKIQRTQQEDSAVYLCASSSDRVGEQYFGPGTRLTVT.

This chain uses TRBV7-9 with TRBJ2-3; D uncertain. This CDR3 spans 12 amino acids. Germline values: CDR1 SEHNR, CDR2 FQNEAQ (reference sequence). Trimming stripped 3 bases from V and 5 bases from J, with 6 bases between. This CDR3 is CASSFLLDTQYF. In DNA form, the CDR3 reads TGTGCCAGCAGCTTTCTCCTAGATACGCAGTATTTT.

The CDR3 nucleotides read TGTGCCAGCAGCCAAGTCGGAACAGGGGGCCACACTGAAGCTTTCTTT. It yields the protein CASSQVGTGGHTEAFF. This sequence joins TRBV3-1 (or the pseudogene TRBV3-2) and TRBJ1-1, with TRBD1 identical over 9 bases. The CDR3 spans 16 residues. Trimming took 1 base from V and 3 from J; bases not matched to a gene: 6. Germline lookup yields CDR1 LGHDT and CDR2 YNNKEL (reference sequence).

The chain uses TRBV10-1 and TRBJ1-4, with 10 bases lining up with TRBD1. Germline loops: CDR1 WNHNN, CDR2 SYGVQD (reference sequence). CDR3 size: 19 residues. V lost 6 bases and J lost 3; bases outside the gene matches: 16. The CDR3 DNA reads TGCGCCAGCAGCTTCCGGGGACAGGGGACCGAATGCTCTAATGAAAAACTGTTTTTT. It yields the protein CASSFRGQGTECSNEKLFF.

The chain links TRBV6-4 to TRBJ1-5; possible D gene TRBD1, 6 bases. Per the germline V gene, CDR1 is MRHNA and CDR2 is SNTAGT. Trimming removed 6 bases at V and 7 bases at J, with 25 bases between. This CDR3 spans 17 amino acids. This CDR3 is CASRRTVKTQSRQPQHF. In DNA, the CDR3 is TGTGCCAGCAGACGGACAGTGAAGACCCAATCCCGACAGCCCCAGCATTTT.

The chain is built from TRBV6-5 and TRBJ2-6, with TRBD1 identical over 9 bases. V lost 10 bases and J lost 1; bases outside the gene matches: 2. Germline V gene data show CDR1 as MNHEY and CDR2 as SVGAGI. The length of the CDR3 is 14 residues. The CDR3 here is CAIQGASGANVLTF. The CDR3 DNA reads TGTGCCATACAGGGGGCTTCTGGGGCCAACGTCCTGACTTTC.

This clone was seen just once. The CDR3 here is CASSQDLRNTEAFF. DNA for the CDR3: TGTGCCAGCAGCCAAGATCTCCGGAACACTGAAGCTTTCTTT. J is TRBJ1-1 and V is TRBV3-1 (or the pseudogene TRBV3-2); D gene unclear. Trimming removed 0 bases from V and 1 base from J, with 6 bases in between. CDR1 is LGHDT and CDR2 is YNNKEL in the germline V gene (reference sequence). This CDR3 is built from 14 residues.

This clone was observed a handful of times. The rearrangement links TRBV6-5 to TRBJ1-2; the match to TRBD1 covers 9 bases. Germline values: CDR1 MNHEY, CDR2 SVGAGI. The CDR3 length is 13 residues. The chain's CDR3 is CATRDRANYGYTF. CDR3 nucleotides: TGTGCAACTCGGGACAGGGCTAACTATGGCTACACCTTC.

The chain links TRBV28 to TRBJ2-7, with 8 positions matching TRBD1. CDR1 and CDR2 from the germline V gene are MDHEN and SYDVKM. The CDR3 is 15 amino acids. Trimming took 5 bases from V and 0 from J; bases not matched to a gene: 6. CDR3 nucleotides: TGTGCCAGCAGTCCACGGACAGGGAGCTCCTACGAGCAGTACTTC. Translated, it gives CASSPRTGSSYEQYF.

The chain joins TRBV11-2 to TRBJ2-1, with TRBD2 matching 7 bases. This CDR3 is built from 14 residues. Germline values: CDR1 SGHAT, CDR2 FQNNGV. V shed 4 bases, J shed 8 bases, and the junction held 8 bases outside the gene matches. This CDR3 is CASSSTSPGHEQFF. CDR3 bases: TGTGCCAGCAGCTCGACTAGCCCGGGACATGAGCAGTTCTTC.

The chain combines TRBV6-2 or TRBV6-3 with TRBJ2-5, with D uncertain. V lost 1 base, J lost 3 bases, and 9 bases lay in between. This CDR3 comprises 14 residues. Germline assignment: CDR1 MNHEY and CDR2 SVGEGT. The CDR3 loop is CASSYFNTKETQYF. The CDR3 coding sequence is TGTGCCAGCAGTTACTTCAACACCAAAGAGACCCAGTACTTC.